This T cell receptor beta chain was sequenced for a study of cytomegalovirus exposure and HLA in healthy donors. Study conclusions and caveats: Later analysis identified a missense DCLRE1C variant that was linked to TCR beta V- and J-gene trimming. It was confirmed in vitro that a few of the CMV-associated chains were specific for CMV antigens.

The germline CDR1 and CDR2 sequences are WNHNN and SYGVQD (reference sequence). CDR3 size: 14 residues. PCR used 60 Vbeta primers and 13 Jbeta primers. The repertoire was sequenced with immunoSEQ multiplex PCR; TCRdb's copy has only in-frame clones and lacks some. The data show about 140,000 clones, 60% to 80% seen once. For this clone: Antigen unknown.

This sequence was found in a female donor in good health and CMV-seronegative. The source material was PBMCs. The rearrangement uses TRBV10-1 and TRBJ2-5; D perhaps matches TRBD2 (5 bases). The J call could be wrong; TRBJ2-7 is a better fit for the DNA end. Here the CDR3 reads CAAAGKTSPYEQYF. Written as DNA, the CDR3 is TGCGCCGCCGCCGGGAAGACGAGCCCCTACGAGCAGTACTTC.